A single sample is the source of the 18 T cell receptor beta chains below, sequenced in a study of cytomegalovirus exposure and HLA in healthy donors. Measured with immunoSEQ multiplex PCR; TCRdb has only the in-frame clones, and not every one. Of about 330,000 clones listed, about 85% are singletons. The source material was PBMCs. These TCRs come from a woman aged 25 to 39 in good health and CMV-seropositive.

The chain uses TRBV7-6 and TRBJ2-2, with no clear D. The germline V and J ends were trimmed by 5 bases and 6 bases, with 13 bases remaining between them. The CDR3 loop spans 14 amino acids. Germline CDR1 is SGHVS and CDR2 is FNYEAQ. The CDR3 DNA follows: TGTGCCAGCAGCCCCCGCCGACTCCCCGGGGAGCTGTTTTTT. Protein sequence: CASSPRRLPGELFF. Full variable domain (outside the CDR3, taken from reference TRBV7-6 and TRBJ2-2): GAGVSQSPRYKVTKRGQDVALRCDPISGHVSLYWYRQALGQGPEFLTYFNYEAQQDKSGLPNDRFSAERPEGSISTLTIQRTEQRDSAMYRCASSPRRLPGELFFGEGSRLTVL.

This chain joins TRBV19 and TRBJ1-2, with D perhaps matching TRBD1 (5 bases). CDR3 length: 14 amino acids. V was clipped by 7 bases and J by 4 bases, with 16 bases between them. Germline V gene data show CDR1 as LNHDA and CDR2 as SQIVND (reference sequence). The CDR3 DNA sequence: TGTGCCAGTAACCCACTACTTGGGGCCTATGGCTACACCTTC. This gives the protein CASNPLLGAYGYTF.

V gene TRBV5-1 combines with J gene TRBJ2-2, with TRBD2 matching over 13 bases. This CDR3 is built from 18 residues. After removal of 2 bases from V and 4 bases from J, the junction contained 8 bases not matched to a gene. CDR1 is SGHRS and CDR2 is YFSETQ in the germline V gene. In nucleotides, the CDR3 is TGCGCCAGCAGCTTTGTACTAGCGGGAGGGCCCGGCACCGGGGAGCTGTTTTTT. Its translation is CASSFVLAGGPGTGELFF. Filled out from reference TRBV5-1 and TRBJ2-2, the complete variable domain reads KAGVTQTPRYLIKTRGQQVTLSCSPISGHRSVSWYQQTPGQGLQFLFEYFSETQRNKGNFPGRFSGRQFSNSRSEMNVSTLELGDSALYLCASSFVLAGGPGTGELFFGEGSRLTVL.

The J gene is TRBJ1-5, the V gene TRBV4-2; 10 nucleotides agree with TRBD1. The V segment lost 1 base and the J segment 5 bases; nucleotides outside the gene matches: 5. CDR1 LGHNA and CDR2 YNFKEQ come from the germline V gene. The CDR3 contains 16 residues. In nucleotides, the CDR3 is TGTGCCAGCAGCCAAGTGGGACAGGGGTCAGATCAGCCCCAGCATTTT. Translation: CASSQVGQGSDQPQHF.

This clone was counted a single time. The chain recombines TRBV4-1 with TRBJ2-1, with D tentatively TRBD2 (5 bases). The V gene's germline CDR1 is MGHRA and CDR2 YSYEKL. The CDR3 length is 14 residues. Trimming pared 6 bases from V and 4 bases from J, leaving 13 bases between. The CDR3 DNA reads TGCGCCAGCAGGGAAGGGCGGGTGTACAATGAGCAGTTCTTC. This gives the protein CASREGRVYNEQFF.

This chain uses TRBV5-1 with TRBJ2-6; D uncertain. The CDR3 sequence is 18 residues long. Germline CDR1 SGHRS, CDR2 YFSETQ. V shed 1 base and J shed 1 base, with 15 bases lying between them. CDR3 sequence: CASSLSGRFLSGANVLTF. DNA for the CDR3: TGCGCCAGCAGCTTGTCCGGCAGGTTTCTATCTGGGGCCAACGTCCTGACTTTC.

This clone came up a few times. The rearrangement uses TRBV10-1 and TRBJ2-7; D is unclear. The CDR3 consists of 14 residues. V was cut by 3 bases and J by 4 bases, with 13 bases left in between. Germline loops: CDR1 WNHNN, CDR2 SYGVQD (reference sequence). The CDR3, as DNA: TGCGCCAGCAGTGACGGCCTTAGTGGGTACGAGCAGTACTTC. It is translated as CASSDGLSGYEQYF.

This clone appeared once. This chain uses TRBV5-4 with TRBJ2-1; 7 bases are shared with TRBD2. With V trimmed by 4 bases and J by 4 bases, 11 bases remained unmatched. CDR1 and CDR2 from the germline V gene are SGHNT and YYREEE (reference sequence). The CDR3 sequence is 16 residues long. The CDR3 DNA reads as TGTGCCAGCAGCATCAGCTCGGGCGGGAGTTACAATGAGCAGTTCTTC. Its protein product is CASSISSGGSYNEQFF.

V usage is TRBV14 and J usage is TRBJ2-1, with 7 bases lining up with TRBD2. The CDR3 loop spans 19 amino acids. Looked up from germline, CDR1 is SGHDN and CDR2 is FVKESK. V lost 0 bases and J lost 0; bases outside the gene matches: 11. The CDR3 is CASSQDNSRRETSYNEQFF. CDR3 nucleotides: TGTGCCAGCAGCCAAGATAATAGTAGGCGGGAGACCTCCTACAATGAGCAGTTCTTC.

This chain joins TRBV28 and TRBJ1-3, with 8 bases aligning to TRBD1. Germline lookup yields CDR1 MDHEN and CDR2 SYDVKM. The CDR3 consists of 17 residues. V lost 3 bases and J lost 0; bases outside the gene matches: 7. The CDR3 DNA sequence: TGTGCCAGCAGTTTGGGGGACAGGTTAATCTCTGGAAACACCATATATTTT. This translates into CASSLGDRLISGNTIYF.

The gene calls are TRBV9 and TRBJ2-7, with D perhaps TRBD2 (5 bases). This CDR3 comprises 13 residues. V lost 3 bases to trimming and J lost 7 bases, with 14 bases between them. Germline V gives CDR1 SGDLS, CDR2 YYNGEE. This chain's CDR3 is CASSADATGEQYF. In DNA form, the CDR3 reads TGTGCCAGCAGCGCCGATGCGACGGGGGAGCAGTACTTC. Complete variable domain (other parts from reference TRBV9 and TRBJ2-7): DSGVTQTPKHLITATGQRVTLRCSPRSGDLSVYWYQQSLDQGLQFLIQYYNGEERAKGNILERFSAQQFPDLHSELNLSSLELGDSALYFCASSADATGEQYFGPGTRLTVT.

The CDR3 spells CASSASLTVQETQYF. In DNA form, the CDR3 reads TGTGCCAGCAGTGCAAGCCTGACAGTCCAAGAGACCCAGTACTTC. This chain connects TRBV6-1 to TRBJ2-5; possible D gene TRBD1, 5 bases. Germline CDR1 reads MNHNS; CDR2 reads SASEGT. Between the trimmed V and J ends, which lost 4 bases and 1 base, there was a span of 13 bases. This CDR3 spans 15 amino acids.

The chain joins TRBV28 to TRBJ2-7; a possible D gene is TRBD1 (5 bases). Germline V gene sequence: CDR1 MDHEN, CDR2 SYDVKM. V lost 5 bases, J lost 5 bases, and 19 bases lay in between. This CDR3 is 15 amino acids long. CDR3 residues: CASSQDQGSLNEQYF. The DNA for the CDR3 is TGTGCCAGCAGTCAGGACCAGGGATCCTTAAACGAGCAGTACTTC.

The chain joins TRBV11-2 to TRBJ2-3; 8 bases fit TRBD2. V lost 5 bases and J lost 6; bases outside the gene matches: 10. Germline V gene sequence: CDR1 SGHAT, CDR2 FQNNGV. There are 15 residues in the CDR3. The CDR3 spells CASSQGTSKMDTQYF. The DNA for the CDR3 is TGTGCCAGCAGCCAAGGGACTAGTAAAATGGATACGCAGTATTTT.

The gene calls are TRBV6-5 and TRBJ2-7, with 8 bases fitting TRBD2. The V gene end was trimmed by 5 bases and the J gene end by 5 bases; junction bases not matched to a gene: 8. Germline CDR1 MNHEY, CDR2 SVGAGI. This CDR3 contains 14 residues. The DNA for the CDR3 is TGTGCCAGCAGTCCCGGGACTAGTCGAAACGAGCAGTACTTC. This codes for CASSPGTSRNEQYF.

The chain has TRBV29-1 and TRBJ2-1; D perhaps matches TRBD2 (6 bases). The CDR3 runs 15 residues. In germline, CDR1 is SQVTM, CDR2 ANQGSEA. V lost 2 bases and J 9 bases, leaving 20 bases between the germline ends. In DNA, the CDR3 is TGCAGCGTTGAACCGGCGGGACGGGCTTCCAGTGAGCAGTTCTTC. Its translation is CSVEPAGRASSEQFF.

The chain employs TRBV4-1 and TRBJ2-7, with 7 positions matching TRBD1. Germline V lookup: CDR1 MGHRA, CDR2 YSYEKL. V was clipped by 1 base and J by 2 bases; unmatched bases: 8. The CDR3 totals 16 residues. The CDR3 region has the DNA TGCGCCAGCAGCCAAGCCCCTGACAGGGCCACCTACGAGCAGTACTTC. Encoded protein: CASSQAPDRATYEQYF.

The gene calls are TRBV5-4 and TRBJ1-2, with 8 bases matching TRBD1. Germline assignment: CDR1 SGHNT and CDR2 YYREEE (reference sequence). This CDR3 spans 18 amino acids. Trimming cost V 1 base and J 3 bases; bases outside gene matches: 14. The CDR3 loop is CASSLPGRLDRGDYGYTF. The CDR3 DNA follows: TGTGCCAGCAGCTTGCCCGGCCGTTTAGACAGGGGCGACTATGGCTACACCTTC.